A selection of T cell receptor beta chains follows, all from one sample in a study of blood T cells in healthy people across ages. MiXCR, applied by TCRdb to the 5' RACE reads, yields one record per CDR3 protein. The data show 910,000 or so distinct CDR3 sequences, around 54% seen once. Sequencing was performed on blood. The receptors were sampled from a woman aged 60-75 years in good health. Each CDR3 is given with its conserved first and last residue.

len	v_gene	j_gene	CDR3aa
16	TRBV28	TRBJ1-5	CASSPARTGRVQPQHF
15	TRBV7-9	TRBJ2-1	CASSPRTAAYNEQFF
14	TRBV20-1	TRBJ2-3	CSARGQIDTDTQYF
15	TRBV20-1	TRBJ2-3	CSASHPQGGTDTQYF
15	TRBV5-6	TRBJ1-2	CASSLDPGRYYGYTF
14	TRBV7-9	TRBJ1-6	CASSRDRGWPPLHF
15	TRBV6-5	TRBJ2-3	CACSGGTLGGDTQYF
16	TRBV6-6	TRBJ2-6	CASQGGLSSGANVLTF
14	TRBV7-9	TRBJ2-7	CASSSRTKSYEQYF
17	TRBV12-3/TRBV12-4	TRBJ2-5	CASSRAGRGALQGTQYF
13	TRBV30	TRBJ1-1	CAWSVGGSQAAFF
14	TRBV7-2	TRBJ1-4	CASSFGQGNEKLFF
18	TRBV3-1	TRBJ2-7	CASSPRTSGSIGGYEQYF
14	TRBV12-3/TRBV12-4	TRBJ2-1	CASSFSSGYNEQFF
15	TRBV2	TRBJ2-3	CASSEGTSGADTQYF
14	TRBV15	TRBJ1-1	CATSRGDRNTEAFF
14	TRBV20-1	.	CSAGHSGIHNEQYF
12	TRBV20-1	TRBJ2-5	CSARRRKETQYF
15	TRBV3-1	TRBJ2-5	CASSPFPRREETQYF
17	TRBV7-6	TRBJ2-7	CASSLAKGHALGYEQYF
19	TRBV10-3	TRBJ1-1	CAISPTGTGVVVMNTEAFF
13	TRBV12-3/TRBV12-4	TRBJ2-1	CASSKGGYNEQFF
18	TRBV11-2	TRBJ2-1	CASSLGGGGISSYNEQFF
15	TRBV10-1	TRBJ2-7	CASSESGSRKYEQYF
14	TRBV6-1	.	CASSEWTGLYEQYF
15	TRBV28	TRBJ1-2	CASSGDSPDFDGYTF
13	TRBV21-1	TRBJ2-7	CARLAGGIVEQYF
15	TRBV7-2	TRBJ1-2	CASSLGGYGGYGYTF
15	TRBV11-3	TRBJ2-2	CASSFMSGGNGELFF
15	TRBV9	TRBJ1-2	CASSVSLARNYGYTF
16	TRBV28	TRBJ2-7	CASSSRTSGMPYEQYF
14	TRBV3-1	TRBJ2-4	CASSPGLKTYVQYF
14	TRBV28	TRBJ2-6	CASSKGRGANVLTF
14	TRBV28	TRBJ2-5	CASALGTRQETQYF
15	TRBV20-1	TRBJ2-3	CSAREAGVLTDTQYF
15	TRBV7-9	TRBJ2-1	CASSFLAGVMDEQFF
14	TRBV12-3/TRBV12-4	TRBJ2-1	CASTPDGGNNEQFF
14	TRBV12-3/TRBV12-4	TRBJ2-7	CASSLRQGANEQYF
13	TRBV12-3/TRBV12-4	TRBJ2-7	CASTSGGLHEQYF
13	TRBV27	TRBJ2-7	CASSWLPAYEQYF
15	TRBV7-2	TRBJ2-3	CASSPRGPNTDTQYF
16	TRBV27	TRBJ1-5	CASHPLSGRGNQPQHF
15	TRBV4-2	TRBJ2-3	CASSQGLAEENTQYF
14	TRBV4-1	TRBJ2-5	CASSRQVRGETQYF
14	TRBV28	TRBJ2-1	CASSLLAGANEQFF
15	TRBV18	TRBJ2-7	CASSPPGTSSYEQYF
15	TRBV5-1	TRBJ1-2	CASSPGQARGYGYTF